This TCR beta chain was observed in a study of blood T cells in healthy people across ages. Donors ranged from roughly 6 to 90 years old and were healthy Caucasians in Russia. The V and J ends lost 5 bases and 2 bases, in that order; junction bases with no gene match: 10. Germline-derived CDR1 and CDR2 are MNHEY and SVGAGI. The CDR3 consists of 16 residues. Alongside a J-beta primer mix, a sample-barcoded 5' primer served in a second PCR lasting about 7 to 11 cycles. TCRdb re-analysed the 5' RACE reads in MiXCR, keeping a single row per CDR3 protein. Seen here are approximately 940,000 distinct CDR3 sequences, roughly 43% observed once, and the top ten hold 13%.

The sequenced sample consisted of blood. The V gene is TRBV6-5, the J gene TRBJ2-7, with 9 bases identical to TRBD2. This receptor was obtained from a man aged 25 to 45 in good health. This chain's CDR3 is CASSHLSGGHPYEQYF. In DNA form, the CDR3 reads TGTGCCAGCAGTCACCTAAGCGGGGGGCACCCCTACGAGCAGTACTTC.